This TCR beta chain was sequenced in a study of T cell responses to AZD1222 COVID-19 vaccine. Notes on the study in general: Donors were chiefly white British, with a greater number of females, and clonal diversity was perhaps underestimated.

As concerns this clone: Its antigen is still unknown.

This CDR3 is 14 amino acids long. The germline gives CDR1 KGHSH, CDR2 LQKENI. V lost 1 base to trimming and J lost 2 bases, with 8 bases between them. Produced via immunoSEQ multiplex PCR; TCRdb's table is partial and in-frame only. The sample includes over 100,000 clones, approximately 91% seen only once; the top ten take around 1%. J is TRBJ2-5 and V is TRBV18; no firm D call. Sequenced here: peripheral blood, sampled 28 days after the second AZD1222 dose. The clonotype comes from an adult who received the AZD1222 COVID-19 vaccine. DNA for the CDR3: TGTGCCAGCTCACCACTAGAGTTACAAGAGACCCAGTACTTC. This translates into CASSPLELQETQYF.